This T cell receptor (beta chain) was recovered during a study of T cell changes during pregnancy in multiple sclerosis. V lost 7 bases and J lost 5; bases outside the gene matches: 8. The CDR3 runs to 14 residues. Germline lookup yields CDR1 MNHEY and CDR2 SVGAGI. Profiled with immunoSEQ multiplex PCR; TCRdb holds only in-frame clones, not every one. In the table there are 50,000 to 65,000 clones, approximately 91% of which are singletons. Sequencing was performed on peripheral blood, taken in the second trimester of pregnancy. This receptor was taken from a female donor with multiple sclerosis, enrolled in a pregnancy study. The rearrangement joins TRBV6-5 to TRBJ2-1; TRBD2 matches 7 bases. CDR3: CASNGGGAHNEQFF. In DNA, the CDR3 is TGTGCCAGCAATGGCGGGGGAGCGCACAATGAGCAGTTCTTC.